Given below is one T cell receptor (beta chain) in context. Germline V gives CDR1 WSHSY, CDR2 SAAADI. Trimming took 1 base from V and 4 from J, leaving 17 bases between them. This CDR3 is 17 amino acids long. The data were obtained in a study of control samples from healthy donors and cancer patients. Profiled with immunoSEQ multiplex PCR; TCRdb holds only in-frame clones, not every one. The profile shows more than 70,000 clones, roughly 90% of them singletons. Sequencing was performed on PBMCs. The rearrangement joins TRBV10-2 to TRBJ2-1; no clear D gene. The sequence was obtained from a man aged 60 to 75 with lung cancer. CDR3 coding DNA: TGCGCCAGCAGTGAGTACGTGAGTACCGGATTGTACAATGAGCAGTTCTTC. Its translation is CASSEYVSTGLYNEQFF.